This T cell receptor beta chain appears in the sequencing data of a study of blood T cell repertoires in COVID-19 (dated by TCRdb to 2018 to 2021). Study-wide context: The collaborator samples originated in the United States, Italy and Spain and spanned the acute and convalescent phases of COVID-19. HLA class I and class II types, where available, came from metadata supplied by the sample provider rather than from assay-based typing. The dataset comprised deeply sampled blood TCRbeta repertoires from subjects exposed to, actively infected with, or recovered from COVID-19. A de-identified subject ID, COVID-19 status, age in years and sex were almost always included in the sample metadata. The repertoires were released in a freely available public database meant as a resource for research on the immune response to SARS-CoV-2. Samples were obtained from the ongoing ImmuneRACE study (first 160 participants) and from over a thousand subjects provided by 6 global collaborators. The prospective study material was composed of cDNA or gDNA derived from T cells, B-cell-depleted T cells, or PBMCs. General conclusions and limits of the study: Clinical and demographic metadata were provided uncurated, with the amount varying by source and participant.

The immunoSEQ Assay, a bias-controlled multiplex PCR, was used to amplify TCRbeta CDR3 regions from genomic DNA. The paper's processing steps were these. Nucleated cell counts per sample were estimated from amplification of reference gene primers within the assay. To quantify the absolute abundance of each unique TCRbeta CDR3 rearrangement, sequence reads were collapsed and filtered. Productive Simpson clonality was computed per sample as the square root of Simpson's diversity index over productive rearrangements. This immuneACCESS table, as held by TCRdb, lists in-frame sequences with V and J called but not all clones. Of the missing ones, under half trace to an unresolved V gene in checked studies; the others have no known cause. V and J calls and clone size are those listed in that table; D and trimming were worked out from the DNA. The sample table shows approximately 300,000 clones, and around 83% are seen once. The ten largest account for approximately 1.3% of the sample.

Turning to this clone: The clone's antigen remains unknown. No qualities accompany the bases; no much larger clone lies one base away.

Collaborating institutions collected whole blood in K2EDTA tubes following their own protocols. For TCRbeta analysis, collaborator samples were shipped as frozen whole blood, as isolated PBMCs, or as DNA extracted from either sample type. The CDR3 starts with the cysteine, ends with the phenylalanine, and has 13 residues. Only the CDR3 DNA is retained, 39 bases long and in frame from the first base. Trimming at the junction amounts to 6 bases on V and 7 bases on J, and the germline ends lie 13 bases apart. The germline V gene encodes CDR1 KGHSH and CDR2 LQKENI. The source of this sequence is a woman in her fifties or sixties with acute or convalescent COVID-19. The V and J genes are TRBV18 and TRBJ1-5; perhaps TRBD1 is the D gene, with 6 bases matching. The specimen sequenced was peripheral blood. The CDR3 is CASSWTEGQPQHF. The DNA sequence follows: TGTGCCAGCTCCTGGACAGAGGGGCAGCCCCAGCATTTT.